These T cell receptor beta chains were read from a single sample in a study of Graves' ophthalmopathy and Graves' hyperthyroidism. TCRdb itself ran the multiplex PCR reads through MiXCR, one entry per CDR3 protein. The sample consists of roughly 500,000 distinct CDR3 sequences, about 15% of them appearing once. Sample: blood. The receptor source for this set is a woman under 40 with Graves' ophthalmopathy. Each CDR3 is given without its conserved first and last residue. Each record gives: V gene, CDR3 length, CDR3 protein.

TRBV2	13	ASRLRRNSNQPQH
TRBV7-2	13	ASSSRGGMSYEQY
TRBV6-1	11	ASSEASLGKQF
TRBV9	11	ASSAGHLYEQY
TRBV7-8	13	ASSLGTSGVLEQY
TRBV20-1	13	SARGTGEVMREQY
TRBV27	14	ASSSYRDRDHQPQH
TRBV6-1	13	ASSEEAGFGTEAF
TRBV20-1	11	SARGEGGQPQH
TRBV5-1	13	ASSLAGTEPYEQY
TRBV13	13	ASSPQGARETEAF
TRBV9	13	ASSGKGGSLTEAF
TRBV6-7	17	ASSYPAQGLVANTGELF
TRBV6-1	12	ASSRYRDRGEQY
TRBV5-1	14	ASSTGTSVISYEQY
TRBV7-2	11	ASSLIGNTEAF
TRBV6-1	12	ASRTRGVSYEQY
TRBV5-1	16	ASSLWGTGEQIPYEQY
TRBV12-3/TRBV12-4	12	ASTLGSSSYEQY
TRBV28	12	ASSKGQPNSPLH